This T cell receptor (beta chain) was observed in a study of OX40 agonist ivuxolimab in advanced cancers. Study context: Eligibility rules accepted prior anti-PD-1, anti-PD-L1 or anti-CTLA-4 therapy, and roughly 40% had some.

Deletions cut 0 bases from V and 1 base from J, with 8 bases between. Per germline, CDR1 LNHNV and CDR2 YYDKDF (reference sequence). The CDR3 has 15 amino acids. A remark on this clone: The antigen is unknown.

Some clones are missing from TCRdb's copy, which holds only in-frame ones; the method was immunoSEQ multiplex PCR. This table has around 100,000 clones, 91% appearing once. General study points: People who partly responded at 0.1-3.0 mg/kg had some of the least clonal expansion seen. On average, CD8+ T cells showed a greater number of expanded clones than CD4+.

The TCR sequence derives from an adult with an advanced solid tumor such as melanoma, head and neck, liver or kidney cancer. The rearrangement joins TRBV15 to TRBJ2-3; tentatively, D is TRBD1 (5 bases). The sequenced sample was CD4+ or CD8+ T cells sorted from blood, obtained in a trial of the OX40 agonist ivuxolimab. The CDR3 DNA sequence: TGTGCCACCAGCAGAGAGAAGGGGCGCACAGATACGCAGTATTTT. This gives the protein CATSREKGRTDTQYF.